A single sample gave rise to the 27 T cell receptor beta chains below, sequenced in a study of blood T cell repertoires in COVID-19. Some clones are missing from TCRdb's copy, which holds only in-frame ones; the method was immunoSEQ multiplex PCR. The sample has 200,000 to 250,000 clones, 75% to 85% seen once. Sequenced input: peripheral blood. Receptors originate from a woman aged 65 to 85 with COVID-19, enrolled during active disease.

The chain couples TRBV5-4 to TRBJ2-1; 7 positions match TRBD1. V shed 4 bases, J shed 1 base, and the junction held 2 bases outside the gene matches. Germline CDR1 reads SGHNT; CDR2 reads YYREEE (reference sequence). The CDR3 is 14 amino acids. DNA for the CDR3: TGTGCCAGCAGCGTGACAGGGTCCTACAATGAGCAGTTCTTC. Translation: CASSVTGSYNEQFF.

V gene TRBV5-1 combines with J gene TRBJ2-7; a weak D match, TRBD1 (6 bases). Trimming shortened V by 4 bases and J by 2 bases, and 13 bases separated the two germline ends. Germline V gene sequence: CDR1 SGHRS, CDR2 YFSETQ. This CDR3 has 14 amino acids. CDR3 nucleotides: TGCGCCAGCAGCACCCAGGGGTCCACCTACGAGCAGTACTTC. This translates into CASSTQGSTYEQYF.

This clone has more than one count but fewer than ten. The chain combines TRBV30 with TRBJ1-5; D call uncertain. This CDR3 is built from 14 residues. In germline, CDR1 is GTSNPN, CDR2 SVGIG (reference sequence). The V gene lost 0 bases and the J gene lost 1 base, with 7 bases spanning the gap. The CDR3 coding sequence is TGTGCCTGGAGTGTTGGAGAGAGCAATCAGCCCCAGCATTTT. Its protein is CAWSVGESNQPQHF.

The chain has TRBV29-1 and TRBJ2-7; 9 bases match TRBD1. With V trimmed by 3 bases and J by 5 bases, 5 bases remained unmatched. The CDR3 sequence is 13 residues long. CDR1 and CDR2 from the germline V gene are SQVTM and ANQGSEA. In nucleotides, the CDR3 is TGCAGCGTTGAGGGACAGGGTAGGCACGAGCAGTACTTC. Translating gives CSVEGQGRHEQYF.

Concerning this clone: The sample carries other DNA sequences with the same CDR3. This sequence joins TRBV10-3 and TRBJ2-2; 11 positions agree with TRBD1. The CDR3 totals 14 residues. V trimming: 6 bases; J trimming: 4 bases; junction bases outside the gene matches: 1. CDR1 and CDR2 from the germline V gene are ENHRY and SYGVKD. The CDR3 here is CAISGQGATGELFF. CDR3 bases: TGTGCCATCAGCGGACAGGGGGCCACCGGGGAGCTGTTTTTT.

This sequence joins TRBV29-1 and TRBJ1-5; TRBD1 aligns across 9 bases. CDR1 SQVTM and CDR2 ANQGSEA come from the germline V gene. The CDR3 totals 19 residues. After removal of 2 bases from V and 0 bases from J, the junction contained 14 bases not matched to a gene. Written as DNA, the CDR3 is TGCAGCGTTGAACTCTTCCGGGACAGGGATAGGGATAGCAATCAGCCCCAGCATTTT. This sequence encodes CSVELFRDRDRDSNQPQHF.

V and J are TRBV7-2 and TRBJ2-5; 8 positions agree with TRBD2. The germline V gene has CDR1 SGHTA and CDR2 FQGNSA. The CDR3 covers 15 residues. The V and J ends lost 1 base and 7 bases, in that order; junction bases with no gene match: 8. CDR3 in DNA: TGTGCCAGCAGCTTAGTGGCGGGAGGCCAGGGGACCCAGTACTTC. This sequence encodes CASSLVAGGQGTQYF.

This chain links TRBV7-9 with TRBJ1-3; no reliable D call. In germline, CDR1 is SEHNR, CDR2 FQNEAQ (reference sequence). Trimming stripped 6 bases from V and 6 bases from J, with 9 bases between. The CDR3 loop spans 12 amino acids. DNA for the CDR3: TGTGCCAGCAGACCAGAGGAAAACACCATATATTTT. As protein: CASRPEENTIYF.

The CDR3 DNA follows: TGTGCCAGCAGTTTACGTGGGCGGGAGGATGAGCAGTTCTTC. This codes for CASSLRGREDEQFF. The chain combines TRBV28 with TRBJ2-1, with TRBD2 matching over 8 bases. Germline-derived CDR1 and CDR2 are MDHEN and SYDVKM. J gave up 8 bases and V 2 bases, and 5 bases lay outside the gene matches. This CDR3 has 14 residues. Full variable domain (outside the CDR3, taken from reference TRBV28 and TRBJ2-1): DVKVTQSSRYLVKRTGEKVFLECVQDMDHENMFWYRQDPGLGLRLIYFSYDVKMKEKGDIPEGYSVSREKKERFSLILESASTNQTSMYLCASSLRGREDEQFFGPGTRLTVL.

The chain recombines TRBV9 with TRBJ2-7; 9 bases fit TRBD2. CDR3 length: 14 residues. With 3 bases clipped from V and 5 bases from J, the junction kept 6 bases outside the gene matches. CDR1 is SGDLS, CDR2 YYNGEE, per germline. The CDR3: CASSATGTSNEQYF. The CDR3 nucleotides are TGTGCCAGCAGCGCCACCGGGACTAGCAACGAGCAGTACTTC.

The CDR3 loop reads CASSKESWSNQPQHF. In DNA form, the CDR3 reads TGCGCCAGCTCAAAGGAGAGCTGGAGCAATCAGCCCCAGCATTTT. The chain links TRBV10-2 to TRBJ1-5; D remains ambiguous. CDR1 is WSHSY and CDR2 is SAAADI in the germline V gene. The length of the CDR3 is 15 residues. V shed 8 bases and J shed 1 base, with 15 bases lying between them.

The chain recombines TRBV18 with TRBJ2-6, with 7 bases fitting TRBD1. The germline V gene has CDR1 KGHSH and CDR2 LQKENI. The V gene end was trimmed by 6 bases and the J gene end by 0 bases; junction bases not matched to a gene: 11. The CDR3 covers 18 residues. The CDR3 protein is CASSIQGQHSSGANVLTF. In DNA, the CDR3 is TGTGCCAGCTCCATACAGGGGCAACACAGCTCTGGGGCCAACGTCCTGACTTTC.

The chain uses TRBV30 and TRBJ1-4; tentatively, D is TRBD1 (6 bases). CDR1 and CDR2 (germline): GTSNPN, SVGIG (reference sequence). V was pared by 2 bases and J by 3 bases, with 10 bases between. This CDR3 contains 14 residues. CDR3 coding DNA: TGTGCCTGGAGTACAGGGAAGGCTAATGAAAAACTGTTTTTT. Protein sequence: CAWSTGKANEKLFF. The full variable domain, completed using reference TRBV30 and TRBJ1-4, is SQTIHQWPATLVQPVGSPLSLECTVEGTSNPNLYWYRQAAGRGLQLLFYSVGIGQISSEVPQNLSASRPQDRQFILSSKKLLLSDSGFYLCAWSTGKANEKLFFGSGTQLSVL.

The rearrangement uses TRBV28 and TRBJ1-1, with D uncertain. The CDR3 loop spans 16 amino acids. Germline CDR1 and CDR2: MDHEN and SYDVKM. With 2 bases removed from V and 3 bases from J, the gap between germline ends came to 16 bases. The CDR3 here is CASSLISTIRHTEAFF. The CDR3 bases are TGTGCCAGCAGTTTAATTTCGACTATTCGGCACACTGAAGCTTTCTTT.

This clone came up once. V gene TRBV29-1 combines with J gene TRBJ1-3, with 9 bases aligning to TRBD1. Trimming removed 0 bases from V and 4 bases from J; junction bases left unmatched: 13. This CDR3 is built from 18 residues. The germline V gene encodes CDR1 SQVTM and CDR2 ANQGSEA. CDR3 DNA: TGCAGCGTTGAAGAGAGACCCCCAGGGACAGGGAGGGGAAACACCATATATTTT. Amino acid sequence: CSVEERPPGTGRGNTIYF. Looking up the rest from reference TRBV29-1 and TRBJ1-3 gives the full variable domain: SAVISQKPSRDICQRGTSLTIQCQVDSQVTMMFWYRQQPGQSLTLIATANQGSEATYESGFVIDKFPISRPNLTFSTLTVSNMSPEDSSIYLCSVEERPPGTGRGNTIYFGEGSWLTVV.

The gene calls are TRBV28 and TRBJ1-5; perhaps TRBD1 as D (5 bases). This CDR3 region has 12 residues. Trimming stripped 8 bases from V and 3 bases from J, with 8 bases between. Germline V CDR1 and CDR2: MDHEN, SYDVKM. The DNA of the CDR3 is TGTGCCAGCGGGACTAACAATCAGCCCCAGCATTTT. It yields the protein CASGTNNQPQHF.

The chain recombines TRBV4-3 with TRBJ1-5; TRBD1 is a possible D gene (5 bases). V gave up 0 bases and J gave up 0 bases, with 12 bases separating them. CDR1 LGHNA and CDR2 YSLEER come from the germline V gene. The CDR3 runs to 17 residues. CDR3 sequence (DNA): TGCGCCAGCAGCCAAGATGAACAGGATGATAGCAATCAGCCCCAGCATTTT. Residues: CASSQDEQDDSNQPQHF.

The chain uses TRBV6-5 and TRBJ2-5; 7 bases agree with TRBD1. V trimming: 7 bases; J trimming: 5 bases; junction bases outside the gene matches: 10. CDR3 size: 14 residues. Germline V CDR1 and CDR2: MNHEY, SVGAGI. CDR3 nucleotides: TGTGCCAGCAAATACCTCAGGGGGATGGAGACCCAGTACTTC. This translates into CASKYLRGMETQYF.

The gene calls are TRBV27 and TRBJ2-2; perhaps TRBD2 as D (6 bases). The CDR3 is 19 residues long. Trimming cost V 2 bases and J 0 bases, with 19 bases left between them. Germline CDR1 reads MNHEY; CDR2 reads SMNVEV (reference sequence). The CDR3 bases are TGTGCCAGCAGTTTAAAGGGGACTTACGGGACGGCGAACACCGGGGAGCTGTTTTTT. Amino acids: CASSLKGTYGTANTGELFF.

In nucleotides, the CDR3 is TGTGCCAGCAGCTTGGGACAGTTAACCGGGGAGCTGTTTTTT. The encoded protein is CASSLGQLTGELFF. The chain couples TRBV13 to TRBJ2-2; TRBD1 matches 7 bases. Germline lookup yields CDR1 PRHDT and CDR2 FYEKMQ (reference sequence). Losses at the gene ends were 3 bases for V and 5 bases for J; bases not matched to a gene: 3. There are 14 residues in the CDR3.

This chain connects TRBV6-5 to TRBJ2-3; D might be TRBD1 (5 bases). The CDR3 has 13 amino acids. Germline V CDR1 and CDR2: MNHEY, SVGAGI. Trimming stripped 9 bases from V and 5 bases from J, with 15 bases between. This CDR3 is CASRPTGLDTQYF. CDR3 DNA sequence: TGTGCCAGTAGACCTACAGGTTTAGATACGCAGTATTTT.

This chain uses TRBV29-1 with TRBJ2-5; TRBD2 might be the D (6 bases). Trimming took 5 bases from V and 7 from J, leaving 8 bases between them. Per germline, CDR1 SQVTM and CDR2 ANQGSEA. This CDR3 contains 10 residues. CDR3 protein: CSVTEGTQYF. The CDR3 DNA reads as TGCAGCGTTACGGAGGGGACCCAGTACTTC.

This chain connects TRBV10-3 to TRBJ2-7; TRBD1 might be the D (6 bases). With 8 bases removed from V and 3 bases from J, the gap between germline ends came to 14 bases. Germline assignment: CDR1 ENHRY and CDR2 SYGVKD. The CDR3 consists of 13 residues. The CDR3 sequence: CAIAGAGDYEQYF. CDR3 coding DNA: TGTGCCATCGCAGGGGCAGGGGACTACGAGCAGTACTTC.

This chain connects TRBV5-1 to TRBJ2-5; 7 nucleotides align to TRBD2. The trim removed 4 bases at V and 5 bases at J, leaving 11 bases unmatched. Germline lookup yields CDR1 SGHRS and CDR2 YFSETQ. The CDR3 totals 15 residues. CDR3 DNA: TGCGCCAGCAGCGATGAGGGAGGGCCGTGGGAGACCCAGTACTTC. Translated: CASSDEGGPWETQYF.

The chain links TRBV6-4 to TRBJ1-6; 7 bases align to TRBD1. Trimming removed 4 bases from V and 5 bases from J; junction bases left unmatched: 11. Germline V gene lookup returns CDR1 MRHNA and CDR2 SNTAGT. CDR3 length equals 17 residues. The CDR3 loop is CASSAPGRDSHNSPLHF. The CDR3 region has the DNA TGTGCCAGCAGTGCCCCGGGCCGGGACAGCCATAATTCACCCCTCCACTTT.

The chain joins TRBV4-1 to TRBJ1-1, with 11 bases matching TRBD1. This CDR3 is built from 14 residues. V was clipped by 4 bases and J by 5 bases; unmatched bases: 3. Germline CDR1 and CDR2: MGHRA and YSYEKL. This chain's CDR3 is CASSPGTGGTEAFF. CDR3 in DNA: TGCGCCAGCAGCCCCGGGACAGGGGGAACTGAAGCTTTCTTT.

The chain couples TRBV29-1 to TRBJ1-1; D perhaps matches TRBD1 (6 bases). The germline CDR1 and CDR2 sequences are SQVTM and ANQGSEA. Deletions cut 7 bases from V and 4 bases from J, with 19 bases between. There are 14 residues in the CDR3. The CDR3 DNA reads as TGCAGCGGGTCTGGGACAAATCGGGGCACTGAAGCTTTCTTT. Translating it yields CSGSGTNRGTEAFF.